This TCR beta chain was profiled in a study of cytomegalovirus exposure and HLA in healthy donors. The wider study: When 350 to 500 donors were genotyped, approximately 81% of them were found to fall in the Caucasian-associated ancestry cluster.

Notes on this clone: Its antigen remains unidentified.

General study results and limits: A previous analysis found most TCR beta V segments productive roughly 87% or roughly 30% of the time. Later, an analysis found that common viral pathogens appeared to be linked with several of the most significant clusters.

Both 60 Vbeta primers and 13 Jbeta primers went into the PCR. TCRdb's copy holds only in-frame clones and misses some; the assay was immunoSEQ multiplex PCR. The table has about 210,000 clones, approximately 82% seen once. The trim removed 3 bases at V and 5 bases at J, leaving 5 bases unmatched. The CDR3 covers 15 residues. CDR1 is MRHNA, CDR2 SNTAGT, per germline. The sequence was collected from a woman between 45 and 60 years old in good health and CMV-seropositive. Source material: PBMCs. The genes are TRBV6-4 and TRBJ2-1, with 9 bases matching TRBD1. In DNA form, the CDR3 reads TGTGCCAGCAGTGAACAGGGGGCCGAACACAATGAGCAGTTCTTC. It specifies CASSEQGAEHNEQFF.